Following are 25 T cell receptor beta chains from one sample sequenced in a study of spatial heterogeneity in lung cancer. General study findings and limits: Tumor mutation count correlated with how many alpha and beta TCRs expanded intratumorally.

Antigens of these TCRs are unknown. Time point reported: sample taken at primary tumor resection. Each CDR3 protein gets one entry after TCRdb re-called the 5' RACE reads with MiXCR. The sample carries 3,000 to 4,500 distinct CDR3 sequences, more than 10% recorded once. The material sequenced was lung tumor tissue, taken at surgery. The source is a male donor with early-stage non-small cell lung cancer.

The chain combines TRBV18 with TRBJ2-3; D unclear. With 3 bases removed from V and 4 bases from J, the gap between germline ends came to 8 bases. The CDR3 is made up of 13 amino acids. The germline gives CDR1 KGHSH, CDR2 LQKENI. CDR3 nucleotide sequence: TGTGCCAGCTCACCCCAATTTCCAGATACGCAGTATTTT. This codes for CASSPQFPDTQYF.

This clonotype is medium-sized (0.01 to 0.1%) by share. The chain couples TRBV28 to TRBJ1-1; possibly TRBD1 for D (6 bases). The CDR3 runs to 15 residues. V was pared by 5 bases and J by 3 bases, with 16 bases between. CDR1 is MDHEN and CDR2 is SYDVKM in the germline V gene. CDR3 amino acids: CASSPSTGQYTEAFF. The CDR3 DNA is TGTGCCAGCAGTCCTTCGACAGGACAGTACACTGAAGCTTTCTTT.

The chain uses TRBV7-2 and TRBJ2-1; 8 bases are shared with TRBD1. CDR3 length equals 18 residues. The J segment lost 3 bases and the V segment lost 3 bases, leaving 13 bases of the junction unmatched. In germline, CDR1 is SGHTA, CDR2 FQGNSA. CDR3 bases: TGTGCCAGCAGCTTGACAGGGGTCAGCCTCAGCTACTACAATGAGCAGTTCTTC. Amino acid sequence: CASSLTGVSLSYYNEQFF.

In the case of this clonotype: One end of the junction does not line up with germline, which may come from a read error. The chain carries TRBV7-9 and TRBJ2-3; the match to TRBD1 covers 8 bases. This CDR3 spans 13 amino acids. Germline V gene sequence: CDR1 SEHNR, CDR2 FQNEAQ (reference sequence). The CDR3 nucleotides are TGTGCCAGCAGCACAGGGGGGCCCACAGATACGCATTTT. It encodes CASSTGGPTDTHF.

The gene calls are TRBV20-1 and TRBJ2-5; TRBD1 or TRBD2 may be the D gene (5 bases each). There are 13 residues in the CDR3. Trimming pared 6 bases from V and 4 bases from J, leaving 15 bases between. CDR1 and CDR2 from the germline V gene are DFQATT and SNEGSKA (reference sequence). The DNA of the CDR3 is TGCAGTGCCCCAAAGGGGAGAATAGAGACCCAGTACTTC. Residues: CSAPKGRIETQYF.

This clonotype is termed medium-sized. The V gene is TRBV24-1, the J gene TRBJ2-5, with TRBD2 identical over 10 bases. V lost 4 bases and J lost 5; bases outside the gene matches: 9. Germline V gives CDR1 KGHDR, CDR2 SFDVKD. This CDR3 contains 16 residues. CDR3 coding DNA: TGTGCCACCAGTGACTCCAAGCGGGGGGGCCGTGAGACCCAGTACTTC. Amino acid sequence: CATSDSKRGGRETQYF.

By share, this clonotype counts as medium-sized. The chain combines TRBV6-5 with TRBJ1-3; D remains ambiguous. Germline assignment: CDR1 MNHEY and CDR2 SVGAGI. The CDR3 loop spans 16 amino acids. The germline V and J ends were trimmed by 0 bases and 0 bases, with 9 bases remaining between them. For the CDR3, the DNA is TGTGCCAGCAGTTACTCGATACTGTACTCTGGAAACACCATATATTTT. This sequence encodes CASSYSILYSGNTIYF.

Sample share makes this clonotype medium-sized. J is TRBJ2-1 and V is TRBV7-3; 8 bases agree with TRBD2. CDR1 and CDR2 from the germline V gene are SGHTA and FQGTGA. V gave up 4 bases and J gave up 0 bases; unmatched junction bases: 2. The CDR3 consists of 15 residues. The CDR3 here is CASSSRGGSYNEQFF. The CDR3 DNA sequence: TGTGCCAGCAGCTCCCGGGGGGGCTCCTACAATGAGCAGTTCTTC.

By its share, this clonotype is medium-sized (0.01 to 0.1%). This CDR3 reads CASSSSRGRQAFF. The CDR3 DNA sequence: TGTGCCAGCAGCTCCTCCCGGGGCCGGCAAGCTTTCTTT. This chain joins TRBV7-2 and TRBJ1-1; D perhaps matches TRBD1 (5 bases). Per the germline V gene, CDR1 is SGHTA and CDR2 is FQGNSA. Trimming took 4 bases from V and 9 from J, leaving 15 bases between them. CDR3 length: 13 amino acids.

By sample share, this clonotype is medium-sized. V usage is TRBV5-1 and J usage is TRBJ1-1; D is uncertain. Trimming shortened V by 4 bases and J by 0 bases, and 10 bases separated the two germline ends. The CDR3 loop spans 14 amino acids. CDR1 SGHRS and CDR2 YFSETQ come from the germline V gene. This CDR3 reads CASSPFSLNTEAFF. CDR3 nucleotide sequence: TGCGCCAGCAGCCCTTTCAGCTTGAACACTGAAGCTTTCTTT.

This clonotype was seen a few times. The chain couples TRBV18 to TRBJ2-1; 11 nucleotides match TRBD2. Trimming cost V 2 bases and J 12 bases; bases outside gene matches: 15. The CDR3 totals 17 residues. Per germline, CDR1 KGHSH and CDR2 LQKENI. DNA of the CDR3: TGTGCCAGCTCACCAAGGATGATAACTAGCGGGAGTTTTCGGCAGTTCTTC. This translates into CASSPRMITSGSFRQFF.

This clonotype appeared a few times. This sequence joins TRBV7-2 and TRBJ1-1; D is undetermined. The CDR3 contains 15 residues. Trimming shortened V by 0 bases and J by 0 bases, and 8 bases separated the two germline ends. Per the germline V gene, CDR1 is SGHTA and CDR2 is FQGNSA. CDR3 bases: TGTGCCAGCAGCTTAGCGGGCCCTATGAACACTGAAGCTTTCTTT. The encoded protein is CASSLAGPMNTEAFF. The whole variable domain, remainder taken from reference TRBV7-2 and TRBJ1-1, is GAGVSQSPSNKVTEKGKDVELRCDPISGHTALYWYRQSLGQGLEFLIYFQGNSAPDKSGLPSDRFSAERTGGSVSTLTIQRTQQEDSAVYLCASSLAGPMNTEAFFGQGTRLTVV.

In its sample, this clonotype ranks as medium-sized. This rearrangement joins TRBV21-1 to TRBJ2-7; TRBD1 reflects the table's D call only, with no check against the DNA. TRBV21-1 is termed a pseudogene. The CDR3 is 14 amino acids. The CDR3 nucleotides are TGTGGGGGAGAACGCCGCCCTAAGAACTACGAGCAGTACGTC. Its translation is CGGERRPKNYEQYV.

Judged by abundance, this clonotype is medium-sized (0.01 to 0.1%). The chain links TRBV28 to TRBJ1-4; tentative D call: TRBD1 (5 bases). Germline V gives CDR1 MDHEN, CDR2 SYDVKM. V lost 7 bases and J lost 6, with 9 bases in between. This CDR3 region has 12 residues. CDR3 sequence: CASKRDYEKLFF. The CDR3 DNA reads TGTGCCAGCAAACGGGACTATGAAAAACTGTTTTTT.

CDR3 in DNA: TGTGCCAGCAGCTTAGCCGTAGGAGCCCTCCACTTT. As protein: CASSLAVGALHF. The rearrangement joins TRBV7-2 to TRBJ1-6; no reliable D call. Germline lookup yields CDR1 SGHTA and CDR2 FQGNSA. Trimming took off 0 bases at V and 14 bases at J, with 8 bases between the two ends. The CDR3 consists of 12 residues.

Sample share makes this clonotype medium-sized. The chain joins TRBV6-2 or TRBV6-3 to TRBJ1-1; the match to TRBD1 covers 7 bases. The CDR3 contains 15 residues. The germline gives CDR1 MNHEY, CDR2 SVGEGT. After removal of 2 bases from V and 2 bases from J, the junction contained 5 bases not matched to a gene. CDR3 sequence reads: CASSYRTGSNTEAFF. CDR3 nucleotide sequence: TGTGCCAGCAGTTACCGGACAGGATCTAACACTGAAGCTTTCTTT.

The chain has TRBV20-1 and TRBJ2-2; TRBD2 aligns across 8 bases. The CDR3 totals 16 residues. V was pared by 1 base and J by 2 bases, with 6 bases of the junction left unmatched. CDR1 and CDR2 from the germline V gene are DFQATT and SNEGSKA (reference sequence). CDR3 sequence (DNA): TGCAGTGCTAGAGTGGTAGCGGGACCTAACACCGGGGAGCTGTTTTTT. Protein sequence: CSARVVAGPNTGELFF.

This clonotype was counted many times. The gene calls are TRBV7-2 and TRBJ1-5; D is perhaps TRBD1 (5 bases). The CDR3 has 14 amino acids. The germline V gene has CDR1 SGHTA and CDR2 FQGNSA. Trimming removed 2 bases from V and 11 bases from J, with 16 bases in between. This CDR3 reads CASSLTPAGRTQHF. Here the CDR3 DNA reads TGTGCCAGCAGCTTAACCCCTGCAGGGAGAACCCAGCATTTT.

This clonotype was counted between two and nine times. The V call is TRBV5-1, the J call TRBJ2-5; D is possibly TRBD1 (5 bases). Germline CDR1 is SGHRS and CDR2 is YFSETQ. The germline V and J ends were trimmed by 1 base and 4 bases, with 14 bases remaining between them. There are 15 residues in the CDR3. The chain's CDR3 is CASSLTRVRGETQYF. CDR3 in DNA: TGCGCCAGCAGCTTGACCAGGGTTAGGGGAGAGACCCAGTACTTC.

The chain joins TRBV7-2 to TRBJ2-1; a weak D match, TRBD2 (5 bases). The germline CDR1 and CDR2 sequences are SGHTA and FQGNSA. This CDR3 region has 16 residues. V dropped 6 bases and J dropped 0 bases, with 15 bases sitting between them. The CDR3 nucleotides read TGTGCCAGCAGTTTGCTAGCCCCGAGCTCCTACAATGAGCAGTTCTTC. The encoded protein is CASSLLAPSSYNEQFF.

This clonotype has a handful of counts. CDR3 coding DNA: TGTGCCAGCAGTTACGGAGAGTTCAATGAGCAGTTCTTC. Translated, it gives CASSYGEFNEQFF. The chain joins TRBV6-6 to TRBJ2-1; no reliable D call. V was trimmed by 2 bases and J by 6 bases, leaving 8 bases between them. CDR3 length: 13 residues. Germline V lookup: CDR1 MNHNY, CDR2 SVGAGI (reference sequence).

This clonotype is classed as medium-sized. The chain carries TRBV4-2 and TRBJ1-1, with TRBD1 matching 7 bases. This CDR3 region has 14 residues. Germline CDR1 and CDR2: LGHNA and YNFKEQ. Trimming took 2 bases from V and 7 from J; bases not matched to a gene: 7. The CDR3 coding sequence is TGTGCCAGCAGCCAACCCGGGACAGTTATTGAAGCTTTCTTT. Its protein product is CASSQPGTVIEAFF.

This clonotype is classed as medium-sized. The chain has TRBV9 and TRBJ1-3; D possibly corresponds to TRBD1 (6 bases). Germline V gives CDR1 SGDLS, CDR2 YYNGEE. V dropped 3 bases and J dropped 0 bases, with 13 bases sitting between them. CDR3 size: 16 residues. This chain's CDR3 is CASSATRQASGNTIYF. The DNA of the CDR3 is TGTGCCAGCAGCGCAACTCGACAGGCCTCTGGAAACACCATATATTTT.

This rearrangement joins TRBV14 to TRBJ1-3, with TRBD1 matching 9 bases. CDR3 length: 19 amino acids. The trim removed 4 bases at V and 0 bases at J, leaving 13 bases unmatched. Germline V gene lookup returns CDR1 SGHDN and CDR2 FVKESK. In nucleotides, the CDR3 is TGTGCCAGCAGCCCTAGCTACTACAGGGGGCGAATCTCTGGAAACACCATATATTTT. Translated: CASSPSYYRGRISGNTIYF. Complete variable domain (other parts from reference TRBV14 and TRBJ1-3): EAGVTQFPSHSVIEKGQTVTLRCDPISGHDNLYWYRRVMGKEIKFLLHFVKESKQDESGMPNNRFLAERTGGTYSTLKVQPAELEDSGVYFCASSPSYYRGRISGNTIYFGEGSWLTVV.

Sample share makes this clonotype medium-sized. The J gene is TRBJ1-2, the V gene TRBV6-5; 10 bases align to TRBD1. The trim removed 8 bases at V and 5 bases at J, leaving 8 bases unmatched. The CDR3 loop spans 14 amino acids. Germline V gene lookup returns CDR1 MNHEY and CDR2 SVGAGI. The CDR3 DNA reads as TGTGCCAGCGGGACAGGGGCTCAAGGGTATGGCTACACCTTC. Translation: CASGTGAQGYGYTF.